This T cell receptor beta chain is from a study of CD8+ T cells in alopecia areata. Germline V gene data show CDR1 as WSHSY and CDR2 as SAAADI. J gave up 5 bases and V 2 bases, and 5 bases lay outside the gene matches. This CDR3 region has 14 residues. PBMC-derived CD4+ and CD8+ T cells were sorted. RNA extraction was followed by reverse transcription into cDNA, which acted as the sequencing template. Measured with immunoSEQ multiplex PCR; TCRdb has only the in-frame clones, and not every one. The profile shows 100,000 to 130,000 clones, around 59% of them singletons. The study, taken as a whole, reports: TCR sharing was clearer in mice than between patients, perhaps partly owing to patient HLA diversity. Compared with normal scalp, lesional scalp had higher clonality and more expanded CD8+ clones. Sequencing of scalp samples also includes resident alphabeta T cells from normal skin.

Notes on this clone: The antigen is not known.

The V gene is TRBV10-2, the J gene TRBJ1-2; 7 nucleotides agree with TRBD1. The sample was CD8+ T cells sorted from blood. The sequence derives from a human donor in good health. This chain's CDR3 is CASSELGDSYGYTF. The CDR3 nucleotides are TGCGCCAGCAGTGAGCTGGGGGACAGTTATGGCTACACCTTC.